The 6 T cell receptor beta chains in this list originate from one sample, sequenced in a study of T cells in tuberculosis. After thawing and overnight rest, PBMC were stained with GMM-loaded CD1B tetramer, viability dye and anti-CD3 for sorting. The CD1B tetramers carried C32 glucose monomycolate purified from Rhodococcus equi. Clones were read by immunoSEQ multiplex PCR, and TCRdb kept only the in-frame ones, dropping some. This table has about 59,000 clones, 81% appearing once. Sequencing was carried out using CD1b-GMM tetramer-negative cells sorted from PBMCs. These receptors came from an adult woman with latent tuberculosis.

V is TRBV4-1 and J is TRBJ2-1; perhaps TRBD1 as D (6 bases). CDR1 is MGHRA, CDR2 YSYEKL, per germline. Trimming shortened V by 2 bases and J by 4 bases, and 18 bases separated the two germline ends. This CDR3 comprises 17 residues. In DNA, the CDR3 is TGCGCCAGCAGCCAACGCTTAAGGACAGATACTTACAATGAGCAGTTCTTC. Translation: CASSQRLRTDTYNEQFF.

The rearrangement uses TRBV5-1 and TRBJ2-3; the match to TRBD2 covers 9 bases. In germline, CDR1 is SGHRS, CDR2 YFSETQ. The CDR3 sequence is 16 residues long. The V and J ends lost 0 bases and 6 bases, in that order; junction bases with no gene match: 8. CDR3 sequence: CASSLVGSGSLDTQYF. The CDR3 DNA sequence: TGCGCCAGCAGCTTGGTTGGTAGCGGGAGCCTTGATACGCAGTATTTT.

The chain is built from TRBV7-9 and TRBJ1-2, with 9 bases matching TRBD1. CDR3 length: 14 residues. From germline, CDR1 is SEHNR and CDR2 FQNEAQ (reference sequence). J gave up 7 bases and V 1 base, and 4 bases lay outside the gene matches. CDR3 coding DNA: TGTGCCAGCAGCTTAGACAGGGGGCATAGTGGCTACACCTTC. It yields the protein CASSLDRGHSGYTF.

The chain combines TRBV7-8 with TRBJ2-1; D remains ambiguous. The V end lost 0 bases, the J end lost 0 bases, and 9 bases lay between the germline ends. The CDR3 is made up of 16 amino acids. The V gene's germline CDR1 is SGHVS and CDR2 FQNEAQ. The CDR3 DNA reads as TGTGCCAGCAGCTTAGCCGACTTCAGCTCCTACAATGAGCAGTTCTTC. This codes for CASSLADFSSYNEQFF.

The CDR3 protein is CASSQTGLGGYNEQFF. In DNA, the CDR3 is TGTGCCAGCAGCCAAACGGGACTAGGGGGCTACAATGAGCAGTTCTTC. The chain joins TRBV28 to TRBJ2-1; TRBD2 aligns across 8 bases. V lost 6 bases and J lost 3; bases outside the gene matches: 10. This CDR3 contains 16 residues. CDR1 and CDR2 from the germline V gene are MDHEN and SYDVKM.

The chain employs TRBV5-1 and TRBJ1-1, with D possibly TRBD1 on 5 matching bases. Germline-derived CDR1 and CDR2 are SGHRS and YFSETQ. The CDR3 contains 14 residues. Trimming shortened V by 7 bases and J by 0 bases, and 13 bases separated the two germline ends. CDR3 protein: CASPPEGVNTEAFF. CDR3 coding DNA: TGCGCCAGCCCTCCCGAAGGGGTGAACACTGAAGCTTTCTTT.